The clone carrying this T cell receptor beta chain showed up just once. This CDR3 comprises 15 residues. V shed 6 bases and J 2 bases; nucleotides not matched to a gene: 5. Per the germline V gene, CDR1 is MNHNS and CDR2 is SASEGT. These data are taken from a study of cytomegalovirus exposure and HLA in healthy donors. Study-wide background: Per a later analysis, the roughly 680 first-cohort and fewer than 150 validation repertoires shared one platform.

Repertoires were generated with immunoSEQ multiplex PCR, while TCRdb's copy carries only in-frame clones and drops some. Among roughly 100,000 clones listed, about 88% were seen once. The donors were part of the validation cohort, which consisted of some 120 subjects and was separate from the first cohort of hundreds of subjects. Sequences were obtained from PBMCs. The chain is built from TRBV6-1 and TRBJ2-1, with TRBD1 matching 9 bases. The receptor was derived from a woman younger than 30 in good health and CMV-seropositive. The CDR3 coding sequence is TGTGCCAGCAGGCCACAGGGGGCCCCCTACAATGAGCAGTTCTTC. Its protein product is CASRPQGAPYNEQFF.